The T cell receptor beta chain under discussion was sequenced for a study of immune evolution from preneoplasia to lung adenocarcinoma. Study outcomes and limitations: Later-stage lesions appeared to have more T cells, more diversity, less clonality.

Turning to this clone: Its antigen remains unidentified.

The assay was immunoSEQ multiplex PCR, and TCRdb's table has in-frame clones only and misses some. The sample lists about 41,000 clones; 70% to 80% were seen once. Germline loops: CDR1 MNHNY, CDR2 SVGAGI (reference sequence). V was pared by 5 bases and J by 9 bases, with 8 bases of the junction left unmatched. The CDR3 is 14 amino acids. The J gene is TRBJ2-1, the V gene TRBV6-6; 9 nucleotides match TRBD2. This TCR derives from a person aged 60 to 70 with lung adenocarcinoma. Sequences were obtained from FFPE invasive lung adenocarcinoma tissue. Here the CDR3 reads CASSTVAGEAEQFF. In DNA, the CDR3 is TGTGCCAGCAGTACCGTAGCGGGAGAGGCTGAGCAGTTCTTC.